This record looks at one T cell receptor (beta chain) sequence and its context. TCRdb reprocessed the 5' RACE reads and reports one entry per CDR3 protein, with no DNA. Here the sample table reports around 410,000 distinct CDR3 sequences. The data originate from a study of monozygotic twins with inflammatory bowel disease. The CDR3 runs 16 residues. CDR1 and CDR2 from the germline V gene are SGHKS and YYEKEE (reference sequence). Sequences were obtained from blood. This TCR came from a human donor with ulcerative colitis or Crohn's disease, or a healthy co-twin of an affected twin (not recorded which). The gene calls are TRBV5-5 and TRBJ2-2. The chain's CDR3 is CASSLVASTNTGELFF.